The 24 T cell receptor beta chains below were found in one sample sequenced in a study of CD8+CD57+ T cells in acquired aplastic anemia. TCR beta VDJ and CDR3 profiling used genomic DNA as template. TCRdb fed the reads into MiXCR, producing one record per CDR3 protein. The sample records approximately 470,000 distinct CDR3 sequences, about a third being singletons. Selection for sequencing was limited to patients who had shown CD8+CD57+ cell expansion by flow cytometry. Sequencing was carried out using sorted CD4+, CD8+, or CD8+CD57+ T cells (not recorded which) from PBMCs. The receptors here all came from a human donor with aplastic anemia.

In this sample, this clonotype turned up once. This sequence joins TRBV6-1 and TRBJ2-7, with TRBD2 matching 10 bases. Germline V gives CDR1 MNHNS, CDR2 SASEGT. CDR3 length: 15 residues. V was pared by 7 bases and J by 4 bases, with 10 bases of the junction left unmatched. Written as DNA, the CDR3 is TGTGCCAGCATTATAAAGCGGGGGGGCCCATACGAGCAGTACTTC. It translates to CASIIKRGGPYEQYF.

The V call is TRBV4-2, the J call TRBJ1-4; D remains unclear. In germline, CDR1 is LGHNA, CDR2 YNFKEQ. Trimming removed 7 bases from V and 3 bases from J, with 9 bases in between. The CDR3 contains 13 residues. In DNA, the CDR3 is TGTGCCAGCACATCTGGATCTAATGAAAAACTGTTTTTT. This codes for CASTSGSNEKLFF.

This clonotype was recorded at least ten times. The CDR3 reads CSAKEEVSNYGYTF. CDR3 coding DNA: TGCAGTGCCAAAGAAGAGGTCTCTAACTATGGCTACACCTTC. V usage is TRBV20-1 and J usage is TRBJ1-2; D not resolved. The CDR3 spans 14 residues. V dropped 6 bases and J dropped 0 bases, with 14 bases sitting between them. Germline V CDR1 and CDR2: DFQATT, SNEGSKA (reference sequence).

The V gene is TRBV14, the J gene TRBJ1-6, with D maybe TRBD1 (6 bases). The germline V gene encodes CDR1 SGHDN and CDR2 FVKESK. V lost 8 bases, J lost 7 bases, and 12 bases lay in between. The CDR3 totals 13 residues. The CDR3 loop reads CASCGTTNSPLHF. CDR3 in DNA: TGTGCCAGCTGCGGGACAACAAATTCACCCCTCCACTTT.

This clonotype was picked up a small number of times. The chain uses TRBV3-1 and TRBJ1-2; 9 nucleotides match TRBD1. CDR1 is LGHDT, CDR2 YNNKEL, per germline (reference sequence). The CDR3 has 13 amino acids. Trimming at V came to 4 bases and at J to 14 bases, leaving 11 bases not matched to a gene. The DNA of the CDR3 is TGTGCCAGCAGCCGCACAATCGGACAGGGGCGAACCTTC. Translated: CASSRTIGQGRTF.

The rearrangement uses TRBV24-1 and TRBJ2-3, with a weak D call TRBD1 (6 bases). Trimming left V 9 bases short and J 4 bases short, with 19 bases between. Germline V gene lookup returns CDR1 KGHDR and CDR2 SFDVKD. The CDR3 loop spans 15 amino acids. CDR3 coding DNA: TGTGCCACCTCCGAGGGGGAGATACGCTCAGATACGCAGTATTTT. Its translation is CATSEGEIRSDTQYF.

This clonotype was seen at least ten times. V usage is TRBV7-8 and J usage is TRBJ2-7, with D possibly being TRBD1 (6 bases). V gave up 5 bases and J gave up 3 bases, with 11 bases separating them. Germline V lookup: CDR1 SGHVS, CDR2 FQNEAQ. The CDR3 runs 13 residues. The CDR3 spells CASSERTVYEQYF. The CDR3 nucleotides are TGTGCCAGCAGCGAAAGGACAGTCTACGAGCAGTACTTC.

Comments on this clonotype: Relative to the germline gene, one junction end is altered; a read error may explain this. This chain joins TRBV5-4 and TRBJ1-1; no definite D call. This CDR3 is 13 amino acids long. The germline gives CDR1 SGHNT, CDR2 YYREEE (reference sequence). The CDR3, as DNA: TGTGTCAGCAGCCCCGAGGTGAACACTGAAGCTTTCTTT. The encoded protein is CVSSPEVNTEAFF.

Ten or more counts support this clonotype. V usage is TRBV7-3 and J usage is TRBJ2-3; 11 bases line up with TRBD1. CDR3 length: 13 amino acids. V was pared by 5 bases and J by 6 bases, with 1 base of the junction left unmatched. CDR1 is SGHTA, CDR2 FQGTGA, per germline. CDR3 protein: CASSRDRGDTQYF. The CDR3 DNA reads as TGTGCCAGCAGCCGGGACAGGGGGGATACGCAGTATTTT.

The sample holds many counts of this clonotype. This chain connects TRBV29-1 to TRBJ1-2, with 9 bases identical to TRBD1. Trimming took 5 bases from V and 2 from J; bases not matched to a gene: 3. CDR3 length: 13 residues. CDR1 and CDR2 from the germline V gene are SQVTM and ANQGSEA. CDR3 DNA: TGCAGCGTTACGGGACAGGGAAACTATGGCTACACCTTC. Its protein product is CSVTGQGNYGYTF.

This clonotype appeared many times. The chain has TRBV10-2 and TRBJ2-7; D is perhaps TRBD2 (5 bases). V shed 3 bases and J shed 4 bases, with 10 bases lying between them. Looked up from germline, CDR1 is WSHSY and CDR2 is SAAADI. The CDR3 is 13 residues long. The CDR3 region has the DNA TGCGCCAGCAGTGACCCGGGAAATTACGAGCAGTACTTC. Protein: CASSDPGNYEQYF.

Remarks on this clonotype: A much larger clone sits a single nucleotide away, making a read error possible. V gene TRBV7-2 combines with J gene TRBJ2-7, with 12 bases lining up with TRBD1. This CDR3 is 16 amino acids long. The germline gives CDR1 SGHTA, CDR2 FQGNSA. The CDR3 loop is CAGSHSAGQGAQEQYF. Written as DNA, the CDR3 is TGTGCCGGCAGCCATAGCGCGGGACAGGGGGCGCAAGAGCAGTACTTC. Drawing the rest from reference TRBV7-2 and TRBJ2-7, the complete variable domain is GAGVSQSPSNKVTEKGKDVELRCDPISGHTALYWYRQSLGQGLEFLIYFQGNSAPDKSGLPSDRFSAERTGGSVSTLTIQRTQQEDSAVYLCAGSHSAGQGAQEQYFGPGTRLTVT.

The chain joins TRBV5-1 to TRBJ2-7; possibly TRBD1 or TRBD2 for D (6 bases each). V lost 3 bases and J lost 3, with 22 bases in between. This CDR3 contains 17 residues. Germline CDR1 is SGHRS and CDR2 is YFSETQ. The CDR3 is CASSSEGGRNWVYEQYF. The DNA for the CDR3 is TGCGCCAGCAGCTCAGAGGGGGGCCGTAATTGGGTCTACGAGCAGTACTTC.

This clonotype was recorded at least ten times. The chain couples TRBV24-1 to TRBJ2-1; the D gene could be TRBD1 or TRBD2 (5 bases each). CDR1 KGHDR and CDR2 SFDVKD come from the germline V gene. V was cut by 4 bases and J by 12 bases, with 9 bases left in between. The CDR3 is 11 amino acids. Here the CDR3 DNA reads TGTGCCACCAGTGAAGGGACCTGGCAGTTCTTC. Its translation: CATSEGTWQFF.

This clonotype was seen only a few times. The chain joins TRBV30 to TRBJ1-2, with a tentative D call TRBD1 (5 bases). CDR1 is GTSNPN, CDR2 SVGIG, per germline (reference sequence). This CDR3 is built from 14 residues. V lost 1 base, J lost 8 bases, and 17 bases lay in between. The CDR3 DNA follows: TGTGCCTGGAGTGACACCGGAAGGGCAGGGGGCTACACCTTC. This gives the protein CAWSDTGRAGGYTF. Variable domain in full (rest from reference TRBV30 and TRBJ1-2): SQTIHQWPATLVQPVGSPLSLECTVEGTSNPNLYWYRQAAGRGLQLLFYSVGIGQISSEVPQNLSASRPQDRQFILSSKKLLLSDSGFYLCAWSDTGRAGGYTFGSGTRLTVV.

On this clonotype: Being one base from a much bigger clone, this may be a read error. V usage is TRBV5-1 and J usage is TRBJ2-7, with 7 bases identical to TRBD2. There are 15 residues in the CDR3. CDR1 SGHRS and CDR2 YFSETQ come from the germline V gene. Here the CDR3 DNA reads TGCGCCAGCAAGCCTCAACTAGCGTCCACCTACGGGCAGTACTTC. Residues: CASKPQLASTYGQYF.

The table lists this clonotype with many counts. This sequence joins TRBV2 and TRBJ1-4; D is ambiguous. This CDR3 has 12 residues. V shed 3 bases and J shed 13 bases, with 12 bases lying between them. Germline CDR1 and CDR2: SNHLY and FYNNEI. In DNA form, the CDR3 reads TGTGCCAGCAGTGAGGAGTCAGATCGACTGTTTTTT. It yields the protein CASSEESDRLFF. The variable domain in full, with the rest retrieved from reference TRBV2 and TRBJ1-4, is EPEVTQTPSHQVTQMGQEVILRCVPISNHLYFYWYRQILGQKVEFLVSFYNNEISEKSEIFDDQFSVERPDGSNFTLKIRSTKLEDSAMYFCASSEESDRLFFGSGTQLSVL.

The CDR3 nucleotides are TGTGCCACCAGTGATTCGGGACAGGGGAATTATGGCTACACCTTC. Its translation is CATSDSGQGNYGYTF. The chain combines TRBV24-1 with TRBJ1-2, with 10 bases identical to TRBD1. With V trimmed by 2 bases and J by 5 bases, 4 bases remained unmatched. Germline loops: CDR1 KGHDR, CDR2 SFDVKD. The CDR3 is made up of 15 amino acids.

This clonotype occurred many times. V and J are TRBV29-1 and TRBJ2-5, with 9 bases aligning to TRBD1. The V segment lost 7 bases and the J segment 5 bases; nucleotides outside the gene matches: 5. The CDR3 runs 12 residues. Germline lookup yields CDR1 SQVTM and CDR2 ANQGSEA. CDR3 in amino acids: CSATGGLETQYF. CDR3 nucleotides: TGCAGCGCTACAGGGGGCTTGGAGACCCAGTACTTC.

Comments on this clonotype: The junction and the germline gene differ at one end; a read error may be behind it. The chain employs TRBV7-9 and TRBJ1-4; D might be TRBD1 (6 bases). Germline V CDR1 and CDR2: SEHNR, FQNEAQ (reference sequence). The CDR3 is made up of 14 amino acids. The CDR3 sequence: CASSSTTGNEKLLF. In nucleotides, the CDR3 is TGTGCCAGCAGCTCAACGACAGGAAACGAAAAACTGCTTTTT.

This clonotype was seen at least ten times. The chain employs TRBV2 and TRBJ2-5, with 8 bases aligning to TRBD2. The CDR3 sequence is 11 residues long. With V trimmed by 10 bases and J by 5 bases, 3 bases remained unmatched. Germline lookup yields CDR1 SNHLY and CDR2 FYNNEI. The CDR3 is CATGLEETQYF. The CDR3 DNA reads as TGTGCCACGGGACTAGAGGAGACCCAGTACTTC.

In DNA form, the CDR3 reads TGTGCCACCAGCGTACTAGCGGACACCGGGGAGCTGTTTTTT. Its protein product is CATSVLADTGELFF. The rearrangement uses TRBV15 and TRBJ2-2; 8 positions agree with TRBD2. V shed 5 bases, J shed 3 bases, and the junction held 2 bases outside the gene matches. This CDR3 has 14 residues. The germline V gene encodes CDR1 LNHNV and CDR2 YYDKDF (reference sequence). Full variable domain (remainder filled in from reference TRBV15 and TRBJ2-2): DAMVIQNPRYQVTQFGKPVTLSCSQTLNHNVMYWYQQKSSQAPKLLFHYYDKDFNNEADTPDNFQSRRPNTSFCFLDIRSPGLGDTAMYLCATSVLADTGELFFGEGSRLTVL.

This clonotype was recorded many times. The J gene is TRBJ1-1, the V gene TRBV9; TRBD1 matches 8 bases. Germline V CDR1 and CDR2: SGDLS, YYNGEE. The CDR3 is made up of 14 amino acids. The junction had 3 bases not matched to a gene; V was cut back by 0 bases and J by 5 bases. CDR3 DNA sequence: TGTGCCAGCAGCGTAGCTACAGGGGGAACTGAAGCTTTCTTT. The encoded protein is CASSVATGGTEAFF.

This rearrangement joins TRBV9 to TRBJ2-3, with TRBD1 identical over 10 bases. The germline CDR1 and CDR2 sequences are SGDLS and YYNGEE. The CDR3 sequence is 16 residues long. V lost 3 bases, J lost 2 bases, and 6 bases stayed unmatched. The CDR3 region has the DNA TGTGCCAGCAGCGACACGGGGACAGGGGCCACAGATACGCAGTATTTT. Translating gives CASSDTGTGATDTQYF.